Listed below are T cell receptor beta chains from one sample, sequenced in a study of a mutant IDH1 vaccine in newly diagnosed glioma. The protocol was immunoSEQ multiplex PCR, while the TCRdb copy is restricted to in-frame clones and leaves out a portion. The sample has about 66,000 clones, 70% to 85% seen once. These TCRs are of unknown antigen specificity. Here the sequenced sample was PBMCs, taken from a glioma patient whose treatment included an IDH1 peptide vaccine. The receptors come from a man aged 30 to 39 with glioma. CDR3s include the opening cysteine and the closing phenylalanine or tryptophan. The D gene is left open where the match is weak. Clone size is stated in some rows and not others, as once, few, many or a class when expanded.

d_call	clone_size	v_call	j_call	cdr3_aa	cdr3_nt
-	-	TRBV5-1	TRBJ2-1	CASSFTGNNEQFF	TGCGCCAGCAGCTTTACAGGGAACAATGAGCAGTTCTTC
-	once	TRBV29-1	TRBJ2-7	CSAMRGEQYF	TGCAGCGCCATGCGAGGCGAGCAGTACTTC
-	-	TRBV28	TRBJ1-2	CASSHRDGYTF	TGTGCCAGCAGTCACAGGGATGGCTACACCTTC
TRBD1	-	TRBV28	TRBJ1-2	CASSDGTGPISNYGYTF	TGTGCCAGCAGCGACGGGACAGGGCCGATTTCGAACTATGGCTACACCTTC
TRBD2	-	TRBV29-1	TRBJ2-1	CSVTRSGRTHNEQFF	TGCAGCGTAACAAGGAGCGGGAGAACCCACAATGAGCAGTTCTTC
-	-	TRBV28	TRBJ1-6	CASSFRQEGTNSPLHF	TGTGCCAGCAGCTTTAGACAGGAGGGTACGAATTCACCCCTCCACTTT
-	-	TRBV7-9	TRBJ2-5	CASSQGRNQETQYF	TGTGCCAGCAGCCAAGGACGTAACCAAGAGACCCAGTACTTC
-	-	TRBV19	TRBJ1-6	CASVAGTAYNSPLHF	TGTGCCAGTGTTGCCGGGACCGCCTATAATTCACCCCTCCACTTT
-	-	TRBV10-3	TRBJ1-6	CAISEGRWGRPNSPLHF	TGTGCCATCAGTGAGGGGAGGTGGGGACGGCCTAATTCACCCCTCCACTTT
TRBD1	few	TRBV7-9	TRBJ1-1	CASSLTGETEAFF	TGTGCCAGCAGCCTTACAGGGGAAACTGAAGCTTTCTTT
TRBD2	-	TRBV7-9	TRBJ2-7	CASSSPRGTSGRASYEQYF	TGTGCCAGCAGCTCCCCTCGGGGGACTAGCGGGAGGGCCAGTTACGAGCAGTACTTC
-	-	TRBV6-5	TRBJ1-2	CASSSGGGYTF	TGTGCCAGCAGTTCGGGGGGTGGCTACACCTTC
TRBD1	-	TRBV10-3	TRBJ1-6	CAISDPDRVRSPLHF	TGTGCCATCAGTGACCCGGACAGGGTCAGATCACCCCTCCACTTT
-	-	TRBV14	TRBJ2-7	CASSRGLRHEQYF	TGTGCCAGCAGCCGTGGTTTACGGCACGAGCAGTACTTC
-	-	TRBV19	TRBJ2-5	CASSIDSRPLAGTQYF	TGTGCCAGTAGTATAGATTCTAGGCCACTCGCGGGGACCCAGTACTTC
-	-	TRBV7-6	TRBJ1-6	CASSRDPGFPGNSPLHF	TGTGCCAGCAGCCGGGATCCAGGGTTCCCCGGTAATTCACCCCTCCACTTT
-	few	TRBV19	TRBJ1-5	CASSIREFQPQHF	TGTGCCAGTAGTATACGGGAGTTCCAGCCCCAGCATTTT
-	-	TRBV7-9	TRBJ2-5	CASSLNGPQETQYF	TGTGCCAGCAGCTTGAATGGACCGCAAGAGACCCAGTACTTC
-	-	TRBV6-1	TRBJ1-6	CASSGPNSPLHF	TGTGCCAGCAGTGGTCCGAATTCACCCCTCCACTTT
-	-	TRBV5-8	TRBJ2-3	CASSWSLGSTDTQYF	TGTGCCAGCAGCTGGAGCCTAGGGAGCACAGATACGCAGTATTTT
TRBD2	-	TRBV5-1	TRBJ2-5	CASSGGTSGETQYF	TGCGCCAGCAGCGGAGGGACTAGCGGAGAGACCCAGTACTTC
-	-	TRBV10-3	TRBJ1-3	CAINGGGNTIYF	TGTGCCATAAACGGTGGTGGAAACACCATATATTTT
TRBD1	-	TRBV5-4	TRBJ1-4	CASSLAGTGGTNEKLFF	TGTGCCAGCAGCTTGGCCGGGACAGGGGGTACTAATGAAAAACTGTTTTTT
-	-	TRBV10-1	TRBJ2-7	CATLGPYSSYEQYF	TGCGCCACCCTAGGACCGTATAGCTCCTACGAGCAGTACTTC
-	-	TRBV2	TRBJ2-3	CASSEARGDTQYF	TGTGCCAGCAGTGAAGCGCGAGGAGATACGCAGTATTTT
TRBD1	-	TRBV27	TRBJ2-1	CASSTRDRGSPEQFF	TGTGCCAGCAGTACCCGGGACAGGGGATCCCCTGAGCAGTTCTTC
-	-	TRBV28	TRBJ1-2	CASSLSAQALYGYTF	TGTGCCAGCAGTTTATCGGCACAGGCGTTATATGGCTACACCTTC
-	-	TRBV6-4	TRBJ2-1	CASTEGPSGEQFF	TGTGCCAGCACCGAGGGACCCAGCGGTGAGCAGTTCTTC
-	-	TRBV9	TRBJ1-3	CASSTTPSGNTIYF	TGTGCCAGTTCGACAACACCCTCTGGAAACACCATATATTTT
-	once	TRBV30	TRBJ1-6	CAWSVEGIGYSPLHF	TGTGCCTGGAGTGTTGAGGGGATAGGGTATTCACCCCTCCACTTT
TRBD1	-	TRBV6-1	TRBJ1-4	CASSERPLRGQAGEKLFF	TGTGCCAGCAGTGAAAGGCCGCTTCGTGGACAGGCCGGTGAAAAACTGTTTTTT
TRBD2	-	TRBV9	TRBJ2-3	CASSVVAERLAGGTQYF	TGTGCCAGCAGCGTAGTCGCCGAGAGGCTAGCGGGGGGCACGCAGTATTTT
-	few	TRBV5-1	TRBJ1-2	CASSPRGYGYTF	TGCGCCAGCAGCCCAAGGGGCTATGGCTACACCTTC
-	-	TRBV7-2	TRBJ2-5	CASSFWEQETQYF	TGTGCCAGCAGCTTTTGGGAACAAGAGACCCAGTACTTC
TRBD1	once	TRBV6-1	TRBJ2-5	CASSAGTARLDF	TGTGCCAGCAGTGCCGGGACAGCCAGGCTGGACTTC
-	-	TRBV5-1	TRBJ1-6	CASSLDGSGAYSPLHF	TGCGCCAGCAGCTTGGACGGTTCGGGCGCCTATTCACCCCTCCACTTT